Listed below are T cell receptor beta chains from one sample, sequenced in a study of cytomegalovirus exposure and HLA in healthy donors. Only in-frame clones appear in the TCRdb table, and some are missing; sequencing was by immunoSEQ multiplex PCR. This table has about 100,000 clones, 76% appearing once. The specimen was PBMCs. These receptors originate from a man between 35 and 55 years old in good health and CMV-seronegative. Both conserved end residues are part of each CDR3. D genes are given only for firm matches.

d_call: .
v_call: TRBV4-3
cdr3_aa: CASSQDSGVGYTF

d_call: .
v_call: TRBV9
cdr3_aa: CASSPTDGNTEAFF

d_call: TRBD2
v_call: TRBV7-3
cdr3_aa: CASSPSGGGRFTGELFF

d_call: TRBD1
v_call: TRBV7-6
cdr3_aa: CASSLAGQGPQPQHF

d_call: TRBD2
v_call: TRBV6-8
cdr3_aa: CASSPRAGGSSTDTQYF

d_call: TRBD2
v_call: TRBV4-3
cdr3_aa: CASSQAWEGTQYF

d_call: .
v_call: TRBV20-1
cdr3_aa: CSAIHTDTQYF

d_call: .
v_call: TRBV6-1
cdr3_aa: CASSTGTTSTDTQYF

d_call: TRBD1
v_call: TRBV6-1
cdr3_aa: CASSIRYRGSTEAFF

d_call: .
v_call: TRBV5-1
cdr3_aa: CASSWGQADLPQYF

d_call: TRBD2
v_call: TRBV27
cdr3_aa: CASRRTSGAPLPNNEQFF

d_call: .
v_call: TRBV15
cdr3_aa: CATSRESYGYTF

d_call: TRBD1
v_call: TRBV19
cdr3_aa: CASRGTGANVLTF